The clone carrying this T cell receptor beta chain was seen at least ten times. These data belong to a study of T cells in Graves' hyperthyroidism and ophthalmopathy. There were TCR beta CDR3 regions amplified from RNA transcripts. When the TCR CDR3 underwent first-round RT-PCR, the HTBI primer set was used. TCRdb used MiXCR to reprocess the multiplex PCR reads, holding one entry per CDR3 protein. The profile covers 600,000 or so distinct CDR3 sequences, with about 14% appearing a single time and around 12% taken by the ten largest. Trimming stripped 6 bases from V and 3 bases from J, with 20 bases between. The CDR3 spans 16 residues. Germline V gene sequence: CDR1 MDHEN, CDR2 SYDVKM.

J is TRBJ1-2 and V is TRBV28; D unresolved. Sequenced sample: blood. The TCR originated in a woman between 50 and 59 years old with Graves' ophthalmopathy. The CDR3 loop reads CASSLGRSRSHYGYTF. The CDR3 DNA sequence: TGTGCCAGCAGCTTAGGGAGGTCTAGGAGTCACTATGGCTACACCTTC.